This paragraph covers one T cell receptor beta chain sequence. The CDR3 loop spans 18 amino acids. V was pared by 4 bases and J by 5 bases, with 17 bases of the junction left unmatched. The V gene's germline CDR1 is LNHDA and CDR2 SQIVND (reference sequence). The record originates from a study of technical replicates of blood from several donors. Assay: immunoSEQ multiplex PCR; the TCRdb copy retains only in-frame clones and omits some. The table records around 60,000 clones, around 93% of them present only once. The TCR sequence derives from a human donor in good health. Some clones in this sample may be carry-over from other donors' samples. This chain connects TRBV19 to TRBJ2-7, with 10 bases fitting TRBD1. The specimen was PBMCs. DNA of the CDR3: TGTGCCAGTAGTACTCTTAGGGACAGGGGTACGGCAATCCACGAGCAGTACTTC. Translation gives CASSTLRDRGTAIHEQYF.